This T cell receptor beta chain was obtained from a study of T cell responses to AZD1222 COVID-19 vaccine (dated by TCRdb to the early 2020s). In terms of the full investigation: AZD1222 recipients whose second dose came at about 4 weeks and those whose second dose came at about 12 weeks were combined into one group, since spike-specific TCR depth and breadth did not differ between the two schedules. TCR sequencing was performed for some 250 trial participants, of whom about 200 were given two doses of AZD1222 and 26 were given two doses of MenACWY control vaccine. Trial participants were enrolled by age into 18-55, 56-69 and 70-plus year subgroups, with about 150, 28 and 57 TCR-sequenced participants respectively. Overall study outcomes, separate from this receptor: Reportedly, close to half of the unique spike-specific TCRs recognized epitopes lying outside the regions that are mutated in the B.1.351 and B.1.1.7 variants. Participants were mostly white British and included more females than males, and it was suggested by the authors that clonal diversity may have been underestimated. The 56-69-year group was small, and its depth increase did not reach significance, likely because of low power. Because no day 14 peak-response samples were available, the repertoires could be characterized only after the peak T cell response. Conclusions about previously exposed vaccinees are limited, since just six AZD1222 recipients were seropositive for SARS-CoV-2 at baseline. After two AZD1222 doses, both the breadth and the depth of spike-specific TCRs were significantly higher than at day 0 and than in MenACWY recipients. CD4 TCRs associated with the vaccine covered the entire spike protein, and the dominant responses were in regions 160-218 and 743-854.

The time point tag for this specimen amounts to: baseline before first vaccination. Vaccinee samples came from UK trials COV001 and COV002, including a single-blind randomized controlled phase 2/3 trial of AZD1222 (ChAdOx1 nCoV-19) in healthy adults. For TCRbeta chain sequencing, PBMC samples were collected from trial participants at day 0 and at day 28 after the second dose. The CDR3 regions of human TCRbeta chains were subjected to immunosequencing. The authors' analysis ran thus. Repertoire TCRs were matched against a reference library of SARS-CoV-2-specific TCRs generated with the MIRA antigen-specificity platform. Breadth was defined as the fraction of unique TCRs that were SARS-CoV-2-associated. Depth was defined as the fraction of total T cells that were SARS-CoV-2-associated. Using the MIRA data, each spike-specific TCR was assigned both to the spike region to which the TCR was reactive and to a CD4 or CD8 class. Log10-transformed breadth and depth values were compared by one-way ANOVA with Sidak's multiple comparisons tests. TCRdb provides this immuneACCESS table in a form limited to in-frame rearrangements. Some clones are lacking; in checked studies, under half of them reflect an unresolved V gene, and why the rest are absent is not known. V and J calls and clone size follow that table, whereas D and trimming were derived from the DNA. This sample is represented by about 86,000 clones; roughly 89% of them were singletons. Around 2.2% of the sample belongs to the ten largest clones.

Worth noting for this clone: What antigen it recognizes has not been identified. Base qualities are missing; no much larger clone stands one base away.

Sequenced material: peripheral blood, taken on day 0 of AZD1222 vaccination. The TCR originated in an adult in good health.

The DNA reads TGTGCCAGCAGTGCTAACTCAGGGACGGCTTATGGCTACACCTTC. This translates into CASSANSGTAYGYTF. The chain uses TRBV6-1 and TRBJ1-2; perhaps TRBD1 is the D gene, with 5 bases matching. V and J lose 4 bases and 5 bases, and a span of 17 bases separates them. CDR1 is given as MNHNS and CDR2 as SASEGT, both from the germline V gene. The CDR3 measures 15 amino acids from cysteine to phenylalanine. Only the CDR3 DNA is retained, 45 bases long and in frame from the first base.